This TCR beta chain emerged from a study of blood T cell repertoires in COVID-19. For the study at large: The origin of the acute and convalescent COVID-19 samples was the United States, Italy and Spain. Sample material is recorded as cDNA or gDNA derived from T cells, B-cell-depleted T cells, or PBMCs.

As regards this clone: The junction differs from germline at one of its ends, possibly a read error.

Method: immunoSEQ multiplex PCR; TCRdb's copy keeps in-frame clones and lacks some. The sample records more than 150,000 clones, 75% to 85% being singletons. Germline lookup yields CDR1 SGHTA and CDR2 FQGNSA. CDR3 length equals 14 residues. While infection was still active, Seattle patients were enrolled and then followed longitudinally. This receptor was identified in a woman aged 80 or over with COVID-19, enrolled during active disease. The V gene is TRBV7-2, the J gene TRBJ1-4; D is unresolved. Source material: peripheral blood. The CDR3 nucleotides are TGCGCCAGCAGCCCCTCTGCAACTAATGAAAAACTGTTTTTT. Its protein is CASSPSATNEKLFF.